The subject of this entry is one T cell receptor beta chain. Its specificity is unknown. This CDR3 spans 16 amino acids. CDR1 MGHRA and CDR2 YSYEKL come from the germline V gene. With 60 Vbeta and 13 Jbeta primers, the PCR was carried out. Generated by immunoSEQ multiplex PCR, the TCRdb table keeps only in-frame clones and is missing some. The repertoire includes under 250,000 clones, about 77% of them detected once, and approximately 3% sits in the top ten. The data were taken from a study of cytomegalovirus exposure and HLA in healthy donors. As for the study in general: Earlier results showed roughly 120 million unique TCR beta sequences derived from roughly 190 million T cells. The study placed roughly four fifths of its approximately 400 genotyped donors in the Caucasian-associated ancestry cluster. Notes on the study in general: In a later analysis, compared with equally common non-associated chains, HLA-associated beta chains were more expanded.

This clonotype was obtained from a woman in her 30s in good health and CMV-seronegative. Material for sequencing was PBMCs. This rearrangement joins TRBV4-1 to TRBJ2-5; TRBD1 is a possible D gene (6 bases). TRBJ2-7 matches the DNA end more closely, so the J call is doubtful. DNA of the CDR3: TGCGCCAGCAGCCAAGGATATGGGGGCCGGGGCTACGAGCAGTACTTC. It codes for CASSQGYGGRGYEQYF.